This TCR beta chain was sequenced in a study of T cell changes during pregnancy in multiple sclerosis. Sequencing was performed with immunoSEQ multiplex PCR; in TCRdb, only in-frame clones are kept and a portion is missing. The table lists some 100,000 clones, 92% of them singletons, with about 1.8% in the top ten. V dropped 8 bases and J dropped 0; count of bases not matched to a gene: 10. CDR3 length: 16 amino acids. Germline V CDR1 and CDR2: LNHDA, SQIVND (reference sequence). The source material was peripheral blood, sampled after pregnancy. The chain combines TRBV19 with TRBJ1-2; 9 bases match TRBD1. The TCR sequence derives from a female donor with multiple sclerosis, enrolled in a pregnancy study. CDR3 nucleotide sequence: TGTGCCAGTCTAGGGGACAGGGCCCTCTCTAACTATGGCTACACCTTC. This encodes CASLGDRALSNYGYTF. Full variable domain (missing parts from reference TRBV19 and TRBJ1-2): DGGITQSPKYLFRKEGQNVTLSCEQNLNHDAMYWYRQDPGQGLRLIYYSQIVNDFQKGDIAEGYSVSREKKESFPLTVTSAQKNPTAFYLCASLGDRALSNYGYTFGSGTRLTVV.